The entry that follows covers one TCR beta chain sequence. The data derive from a study of OX40 agonist ivuxolimab in advanced cancers. Clones were read by immunoSEQ multiplex PCR, and TCRdb kept only the in-frame ones, dropping some. The table has 65,000 to 85,000 clones, roughly nine tenths seen once. Looked up from germline, CDR1 is SGHNT and CDR2 is YYREEE (reference sequence). Between the trimmed V and J ends, which lost 4 bases and 4 bases, there was a span of 13 bases. The CDR3 has 14 residues. V and J are TRBV5-4 and TRBJ2-3; D not resolved. This clonotype was sampled from an adult with an advanced solid tumor such as melanoma, head and neck, liver or kidney cancer. The sequences come from CD4+ or CD8+ T cells sorted from blood, collected in a trial of the OX40 agonist ivuxolimab. The CDR3 nucleotides read TGTGCCAGCAGCCTCGGGCAGCTCGCAGATACGCAGTATTTT. This gives the protein CASSLGQLADTQYF.